The source of this TCR beta chain is a study of Tregs in tolerant kidney transplant recipients. TCRdb keeps only in-frame clones here, not all; method: immunoSEQ multiplex PCR. The sample consists of about 240,000 clones, approximately 84% of them appearing once. The V segment lost 6 bases and the J segment 0 bases; nucleotides outside the gene matches: 13. The CDR3 runs 18 residues. Germline lookup yields CDR1 SNHLY and CDR2 FYNNEI. This receptor was obtained from a human donor in good health. The sample was CD4+ T cells from blood. The V call is TRBV2, the J call TRBJ1-5; 8 bases are a match to TRBD1. CDR3 nucleotides: TGTGCCAGCAGCGCCACCGGGACAGGCAGCCGTAGCAATCAGCCCCAGCATTTT. Protein sequence: CASSATGTGSRSNQPQHF.